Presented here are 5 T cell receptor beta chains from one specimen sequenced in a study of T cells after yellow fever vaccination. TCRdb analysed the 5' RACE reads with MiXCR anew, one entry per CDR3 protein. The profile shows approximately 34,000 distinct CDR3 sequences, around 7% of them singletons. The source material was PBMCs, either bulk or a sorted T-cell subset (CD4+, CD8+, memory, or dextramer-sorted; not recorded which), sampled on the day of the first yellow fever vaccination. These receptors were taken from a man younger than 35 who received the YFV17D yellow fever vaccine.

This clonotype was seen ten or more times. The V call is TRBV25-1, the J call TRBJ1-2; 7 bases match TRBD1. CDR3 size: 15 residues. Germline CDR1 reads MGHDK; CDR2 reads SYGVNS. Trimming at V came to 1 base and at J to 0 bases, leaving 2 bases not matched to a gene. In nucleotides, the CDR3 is TGTGCCAGCAGTGAATCAGACAGGGCTAACTATGGCTACACCTTC. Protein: CASSESDRANYGYTF.

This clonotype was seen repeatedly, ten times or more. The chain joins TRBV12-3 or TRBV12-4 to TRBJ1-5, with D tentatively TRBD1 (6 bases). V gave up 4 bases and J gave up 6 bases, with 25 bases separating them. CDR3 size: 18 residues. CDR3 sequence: CASSSIEVSGDYIQPQHF. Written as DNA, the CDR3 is TGTGCCAGCAGTTCTATAGAGGTATCAGGGGATTATATTCAGCCCCAGCATTTT.

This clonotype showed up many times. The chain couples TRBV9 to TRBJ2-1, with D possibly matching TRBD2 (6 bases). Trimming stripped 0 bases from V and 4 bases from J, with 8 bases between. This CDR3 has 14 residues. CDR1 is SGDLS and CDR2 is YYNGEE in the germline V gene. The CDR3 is CASSVGGKYNEQFF. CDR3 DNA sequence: TGTGCCAGCAGCGTAGGCGGGAAATACAATGAGCAGTTCTTC.

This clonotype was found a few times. CDR3 sequence reads: CASCHVGGDGEKLFF. The CDR3 region has the DNA TGTGCCAGCTGTCACGTGGGGGGCGATGGTGAAAAACTGTTTTTT. V gene TRBV3-1 combines with J gene TRBJ1-4; tentative D call: TRBD1 (6 bases). Deletions cut 8 bases from V and 7 bases from J, with 20 bases between. Germline CDR1 reads LGHDT; CDR2 reads YNNKEL (reference sequence). The CDR3 sequence is 15 residues long. Full variable domain (rest looked up from reference TRBV3-1 and TRBJ1-4): DTAVSQTPKYLVTQMGNDKSIKCEQNLGHDTMYWYKQDSKKFLKIMFSYNNKELIINETVPNRFSPKSPDKAHLNLHINSLELGDSAVYFCASCHVGGDGEKLFFGSGTQLSVL.

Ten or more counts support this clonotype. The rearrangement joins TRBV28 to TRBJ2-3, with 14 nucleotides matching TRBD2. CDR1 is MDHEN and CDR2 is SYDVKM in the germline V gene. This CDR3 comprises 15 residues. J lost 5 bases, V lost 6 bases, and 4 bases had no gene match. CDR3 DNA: TGTGCCAGCAGCGGGACTAGCGGGGGACAAGATACGCAGTATTTT. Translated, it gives CASSGTSGGQDTQYF.